A single sample gave rise to the 26 T cell receptor beta chains below, sequenced in a study of CD8+ T cells in alopecia areata. RNA, once extracted, was reverse transcribed into cDNA for use as the sequencing template. Measured with immunoSEQ multiplex PCR; TCRdb has only the in-frame clones, and not every one. The sample holds 250,000 or so clones, roughly 69% seen once. The sequenced sample was CD4+ T cells sorted from blood, obtained at week 0. The receptors originated from a human donor with alopecia areata.

This clone was found once. The chain carries TRBV7-6 and TRBJ2-7, with TRBD1 as a possible D gene (5 bases). The germline gives CDR1 SGHVS, CDR2 FNYEAQ. Between the trimmed V and J ends, which lost 5 bases and 1 base, there was a span of 12 bases. There are 14 residues in the CDR3. CDR3 DNA sequence: TGTGCCAGCAGCGTTATCCAGGGTTCCTACGAGCAGTACTTC. Its translation: CASSVIQGSYEQYF.

In this sample, this clone turned up a few times. V usage is TRBV5-5 and J usage is TRBJ2-7; the D is unclear. Germline V gene sequence: CDR1 SGHKS, CDR2 YYEKEE (reference sequence). This CDR3 contains 11 residues. Between the trimmed V and J ends, which lost 0 bases and 6 bases, there was a span of 4 bases. CDR3: CASSLGFEQYF. CDR3 DNA: TGTGCCAGCAGCTTGGGGTTCGAGCAGTACTTC.

V and J are TRBV11-3 and TRBJ1-1; no clear D. V lost 3 bases, J lost 1 base, and 6 bases lay in between. This CDR3 spans 13 amino acids. The germline gives CDR1 SGHNT, CDR2 YENEEA. CDR3: CASSLKRNTEAFF. DNA for the CDR3: TGTGCCAGCAGCTTGAAGAGGAACACTGAAGCTTTCTTT.

The chain is built from TRBV5-6 and TRBJ2-6; possible D gene TRBD1, 6 bases. Germline values: CDR1 SGHDT, CDR2 YYEEEE. The CDR3 totals 15 residues. V lost 5 bases to trimming and J lost 3 bases, with 12 bases between them. The DNA of the CDR3 is TGTGCCAGCAGTCACAGGGTTTTTGGGGCCAACGTCCTGACTTTC. Amino acids: CASSHRVFGANVLTF.

This clone was observed at least ten times. The genes are TRBV19 and TRBJ2-3; D gene ambiguous. V was clipped by 7 bases and J by 6 bases, with 17 bases between them. The germline gives CDR1 LNHDA, CDR2 SQIVND (reference sequence). This CDR3 has 14 amino acids. CDR3: CASKRLGMEDTQYF. For the CDR3, the DNA is TGTGCCAGTAAGCGCTTGGGGATGGAGGATACGCAGTATTTT.

CDR3 in DNA: TGTGCCTGGACCCCCGGGTGGGCAGGGGTTTTGGTGGAGACCCAGTACTTC. This gives the protein CAWTPGWAGVLVETQYF. The chain employs TRBV30 and TRBJ2-5, with a weak D call TRBD1 (6 bases). V lost 4 bases and J lost 5, with 26 bases in between. CDR1 is GTSNPN and CDR2 is SVGIG in the germline V gene (reference sequence). The CDR3 length is 17 residues.

The rearrangement uses TRBV4-3 and TRBJ2-7, with a tentative D call TRBD2 (5 bases). The germline gives CDR1 LGHNA, CDR2 YSLEER. The CDR3 runs to 15 residues. Trimming pared 0 bases from V and 1 base from J, leaving 10 bases between. CDR3 nucleotides: TGCGCCAGCAGCCAAGAAGTAGCGCGTTCCTACGAGCAGTACTTC. It codes for CASSQEVARSYEQYF.

V gene TRBV29-1 combines with J gene TRBJ2-5, with a tentative D call TRBD2 (6 bases). The germline V gene has CDR1 SQVTM and CDR2 ANQGSEA. V was clipped by 6 bases and J by 5 bases, with 19 bases between them. The CDR3 length is 14 residues. DNA of the CDR3: TGCAGCGTAACATCACCGGGAGCAATGGAGACCCAGTACTTC. Its protein is CSVTSPGAMETQYF.

The rearrangement links TRBV4-1 to TRBJ1-3; 9 nucleotides align to TRBD1. Germline V gene data show CDR1 as MGHRA and CDR2 as YSYEKL. The CDR3 loop spans 15 amino acids. V gave up 1 base and J gave up 2 bases; unmatched junction bases: 0. The CDR3 DNA follows: TGCGCCAGCAGCCAAGGGACAGGGGCTGGAAACACCATATATTTT. It codes for CASSQGTGAGNTIYF.

CDR3 sequence (DNA): TGCGCCAGCAGCCAAGATCCCCCCGGGTCAGTTAAAGAGACCCAGTACTTC. This gives the protein CASSQDPPGSVKETQYF. This sequence joins TRBV4-3 and TRBJ2-5; D gene uncertain. Trimming left V 0 bases short and J 3 bases short, with 17 bases between. Germline assignment: CDR1 LGHNA and CDR2 YSLEER. The CDR3 consists of 17 residues.

This clone was counted between two and nine times. As DNA, the CDR3 is TGTGCCAGCAGCTTAGCCCAGTCCTACGAGCAGTACTTC. Its translation is CASSLAQSYEQYF. This rearrangement joins TRBV7-2 to TRBJ2-7; the D is unclear. Trimming removed 0 bases at V and 1 base at J, with 4 bases between. The CDR3 length is 13 residues. The V gene's germline CDR1 is SGHTA and CDR2 FQGNSA.

The genes are TRBV6-5 and TRBJ1-2; D is ambiguous. The V end lost 4 bases, the J end lost 3 bases, and 15 bases lay between the germline ends. The CDR3 length is 15 residues. CDR1 and CDR2 from the germline V gene are MNHEY and SVGAGI. CDR3 DNA: TGTGCCAGCAGTTTTCACTCGGGGTCCGACTATGGCTACACCTTC. This codes for CASSFHSGSDYGYTF.

V gene TRBV20-1 combines with J gene TRBJ2-3, with D possibly TRBD2 on 5 matching bases. Looked up from germline, CDR1 is DFQATT and CDR2 is SNEGSKA (reference sequence). The CDR3 has 10 residues. The germline V and J ends were trimmed by 5 bases and 10 bases, with 10 bases remaining between them. CDR3 residues: CSAGPGAQYF. The CDR3 DNA follows: TGCAGTGCTGGCCCCGGGGCGCAGTATTTT.

The rearrangement joins TRBV29-1 to TRBJ2-5; D may be TRBD1 or TRBD2 (5 bases each). Germline loops: CDR1 SQVTM, CDR2 ANQGSEA. The CDR3 consists of 13 residues. V was cut by 4 bases and J by 3 bases, with 12 bases left in between. In nucleotides, the CDR3 is TGCAGCGTTGGAGGGGCTTCGAAAGAGACCCAGTACTTC. Translated, it gives CSVGGASKETQYF.

The chain carries TRBV7-9 and TRBJ1-2; D may be TRBD1 (6 bases). V shed 5 bases and J shed 0 bases, with 13 bases lying between them. This CDR3 contains 15 residues. In germline, CDR1 is SEHNR, CDR2 FQNEAQ (reference sequence). For the CDR3, the DNA is TGTGCCAGCAGCGACGGACAGAGAACTAACTATGGCTACACCTTC. This sequence encodes CASSDGQRTNYGYTF.

This chain connects TRBV7-9 to TRBJ2-1; D remains unclear. This CDR3 has 10 amino acids. Between the trimmed V and J ends, which lost 8 bases and 8 bases, there was a span of 7 bases. The V gene's germline CDR1 is SEHNR and CDR2 FQNEAQ (reference sequence). The CDR3 region is CASAVHEQFF. The DNA for the CDR3 is TGTGCCAGCGCCGTCCATGAGCAGTTCTTC. Supplemented by reference TRBV7-9 and TRBJ2-1, the full variable domain reads DTGVSQNPRHKITKRGQNVTFRCDPISEHNRLYWYRQTLGQGPEFLTYFQNEAQLEKSRLLSDRFSAERPKGSFSTLEIQRTEQGDSAMYLCASAVHEQFFGPGTRLTVL.

V usage is TRBV7-2 and J usage is TRBJ1-1; a possible D gene is TRBD1 (5 bases). V lost 1 base, J lost 5 bases, and 14 bases lay in between. This CDR3 is 15 amino acids long. Looked up from germline, CDR1 is SGHTA and CDR2 is FQGNSA. This chain's CDR3 is CASSLDLGGRTEAFF. CDR3 in DNA: TGTGCCAGCAGCTTAGACCTTGGGGGAAGGACTGAAGCTTTCTTT. Looking up the rest from reference TRBV7-2 and TRBJ1-1 gives the full variable domain: GAGVSQSPSNKVTEKGKDVELRCDPISGHTALYWYRQSLGQGLEFLIYFQGNSAPDKSGLPSDRFSAERTGGSVSTLTIQRTQQEDSAVYLCASSLDLGGRTEAFFGQGTRLTVV.

This chain uses TRBV5-1 with TRBJ1-6; D unresolved. The length of the CDR3 is 15 residues. CDR1 and CDR2 from the germline V gene are SGHRS and YFSETQ. V lost 1 base, J lost 0 bases, and 5 bases lay in between. CDR3 protein: CASSLSSSYNSPLHF. The DNA of the CDR3 is TGCGCCAGCAGCTTGAGCAGCTCCTATAATTCACCCCTCCACTTT.

This chain links TRBV9 with TRBJ1-6; D remains ambiguous. The CDR3 loop spans 14 amino acids. Germline CDR1 reads SGDLS; CDR2 reads YYNGEE. Trimming cost V 4 bases and J 7 bases, with 12 bases left between them. The chain's CDR3 is CASSRSGQNSPLHF. The CDR3 nucleotides are TGTGCCAGCAGCAGGTCCGGGCAGAATTCACCCCTCCACTTT.

V usage is TRBV30 and J usage is TRBJ1-5; D unclear. Deletions cut 0 bases from V and 6 bases from J, with 6 bases between. CDR3 length: 12 residues. Germline CDR1 is GTSNPN and CDR2 is SVGIG (reference sequence). The CDR3 DNA sequence: TGTGCCTGGAGTGTGTCTCTTCAGCCCCAGCATTTT. Translated: CAWSVSLQPQHF. The variable domain in full, with the rest retrieved from reference TRBV30 and TRBJ1-5, is SQTIHQWPATLVQPVGSPLSLECTVEGTSNPNLYWYRQAAGRGLQLLFYSVGIGQISSEVPQNLSASRPQDRQFILSSKKLLLSDSGFYLCAWSVSLQPQHFGDGTRLSIL.

The chain combines TRBV29-1 with TRBJ2-1; D is perhaps TRBD2 (6 bases). Per germline, CDR1 SQVTM and CDR2 ANQGSEA. V was pared by 0 bases and J by 10 bases, with 13 bases between. There are 13 residues in the CDR3. The CDR3: CSVEDPGVVEQFF. In DNA, the CDR3 is TGCAGCGTTGAAGATCCGGGGGTGGTCGAGCAGTTCTTC.

This clone occurred a few times. The chain uses TRBV5-1 and TRBJ2-1; the D gene is possibly TRBD2 (5 bases). The germline gives CDR1 SGHRS, CDR2 YFSETQ. The CDR3 runs to 12 residues. Trimming left V 2 bases short and J 7 bases short, with 7 bases between. CDR3 bases: TGCGCCAGCAGCTTCCCGGGGAATGAGCAGTTCTTC. Its protein product is CASSFPGNEQFF.

The chain combines TRBV29-1 with TRBJ2-7; D possibly corresponds to TRBD2 (6 bases). There are 13 residues in the CDR3. V lost 8 bases and J 2 bases, leaving 16 bases between the germline ends. Germline V gene lookup returns CDR1 SQVTM and CDR2 ANQGSEA. The CDR3, as DNA: TGCAGCTGCCGGGGGACGGGGACCTACGAGCAGTACTTC. Its protein product is CSCRGTGTYEQYF.

The rearrangement links TRBV7-9 to TRBJ2-3; no definite D call. This CDR3 comprises 14 residues. V was shortened by 1 base and J by 6 bases, with 11 bases between the two germline ends. The germline gives CDR1 SEHNR, CDR2 FQNEAQ (reference sequence). This CDR3 reads CASSLDARPDTQYF. The CDR3 DNA reads TGTGCCAGCAGCTTAGATGCACGGCCGGATACGCAGTATTTT. The full variable domain, rest sourced from reference TRBV7-9 and TRBJ2-3, is DTGVSQNPRHKITKRGQNVTFRCDPISEHNRLYWYRQTLGQGPEFLTYFQNEAQLEKSRLLSDRFSAERPKGSFSTLEIQRTEQGDSAMYLCASSLDARPDTQYFGPGTRLTVL.

V gene TRBV4-2 combines with J gene TRBJ2-4; D unresolved. Germline CDR1 is LGHNA and CDR2 is YNFKEQ. Trimming pared 0 bases from V and 7 bases from J, leaving 10 bases between. CDR3 length: 14 amino acids. The CDR3 protein is CASSQDLDRNIQYF. The CDR3 DNA is TGTGCCAGCAGCCAAGATCTGGATAGGAACATTCAGTACTTC.

As concerns this clone: In the same sample, other DNA sequences code for this CDR3. This chain connects TRBV5-4 to TRBJ1-1, with unresolved D. CDR3 size: 13 residues. The germline V and J ends were trimmed by 0 bases and 2 bases, with 5 bases remaining between them. Germline CDR1 is SGHNT and CDR2 is YYREEE (reference sequence). CDR3 amino acids: CASSLAANTEAFF. CDR3 nucleotide sequence: TGTGCCAGCAGCTTGGCAGCTAACACTGAAGCTTTCTTT.